The T cell receptor (beta chain) under discussion was sequenced for a study of beta chain features in type 1 diabetes. All of the isolated RNA was reverse transcribed, so expressed TCRB transcripts were sequenced. Using immunoSEQ multiplex PCR, the repertoire was profiled, and TCRdb retains in-frame clones only, with some absent. Of roughly 330,000 clones in the sample, roughly 12% were seen once. The germline V gene encodes CDR1 SGHNT and CDR2 YYREEE (reference sequence). V dropped 4 bases and J dropped 4 bases, with 14 bases sitting between them. The CDR3 is made up of 14 amino acids. Turning to this clone: The target antigen is unknown.

Overall study results and limits: In all four CD4+ subsets, TCRB CDR3 length was significantly, moderately reduced in type 1 diabetes.

Sequenced: naive CD4+ T cells from blood. The rearrangement uses TRBV5-4 and TRBJ2-5; D remains ambiguous. This sequence was found in a woman aged 18 to 35 with type 1 diabetes. This CDR3 is CASSLPTPRETQYF. CDR3 coding DNA: TGTGCCAGCAGCCTACCGACTCCTAGAGAGACCCAGTACTTC.